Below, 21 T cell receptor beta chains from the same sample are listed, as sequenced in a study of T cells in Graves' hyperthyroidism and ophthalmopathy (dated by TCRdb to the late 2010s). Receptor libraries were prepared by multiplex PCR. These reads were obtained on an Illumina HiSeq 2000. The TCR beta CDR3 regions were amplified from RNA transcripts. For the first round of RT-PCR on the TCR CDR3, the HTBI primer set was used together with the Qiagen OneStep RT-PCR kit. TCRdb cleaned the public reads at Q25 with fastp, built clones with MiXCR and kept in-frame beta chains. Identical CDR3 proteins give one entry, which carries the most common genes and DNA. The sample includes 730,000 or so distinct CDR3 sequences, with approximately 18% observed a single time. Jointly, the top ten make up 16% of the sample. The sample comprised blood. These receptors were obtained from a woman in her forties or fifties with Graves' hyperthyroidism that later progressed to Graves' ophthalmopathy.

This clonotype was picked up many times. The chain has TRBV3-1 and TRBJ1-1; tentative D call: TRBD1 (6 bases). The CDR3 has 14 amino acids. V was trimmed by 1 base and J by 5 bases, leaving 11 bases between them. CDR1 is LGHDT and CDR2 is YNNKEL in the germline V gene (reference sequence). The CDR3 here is CASSQARGPTEAFF. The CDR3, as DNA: TGTGCCAGCAGCCAAGCCAGGGGCCCGACTGAAGCTTTCTTT. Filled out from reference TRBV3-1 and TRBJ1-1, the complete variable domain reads DTAVSQTPKYLVTQMGNDKSIKCEQNLGHDTMYWYKQDSKKFLKIMFSYNNKELIINETVPNRFSPKSPDKAHLNLHINSLELGDSAVYFCASSQARGPTEAFFGQGTRLTVV.

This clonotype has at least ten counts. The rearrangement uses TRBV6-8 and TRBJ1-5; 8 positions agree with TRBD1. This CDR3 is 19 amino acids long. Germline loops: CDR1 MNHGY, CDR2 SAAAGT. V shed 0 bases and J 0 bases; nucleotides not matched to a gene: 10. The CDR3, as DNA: TGTGCCAGCAGTTACTCGAGGCAGGGGGCGGGTAATAGCAATCAGCCCCAGCATTTT. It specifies CASSYSRQGAGNSNQPQHF.

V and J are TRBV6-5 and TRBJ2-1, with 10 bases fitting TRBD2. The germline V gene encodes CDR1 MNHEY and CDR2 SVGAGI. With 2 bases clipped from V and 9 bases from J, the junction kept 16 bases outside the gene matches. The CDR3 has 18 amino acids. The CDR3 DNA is TGTGCCAGCAGTTACCCCTGGACTAGCGGACATGCTACATGTGAGCAGTTCTTC. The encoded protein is CASSYPWTSGHATCEQFF.

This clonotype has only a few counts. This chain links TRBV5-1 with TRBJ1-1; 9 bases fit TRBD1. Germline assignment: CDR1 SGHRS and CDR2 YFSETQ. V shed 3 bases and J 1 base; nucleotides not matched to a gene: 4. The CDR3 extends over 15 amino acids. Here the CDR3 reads CASSSAGQGNTEAFF. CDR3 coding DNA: TGCGCCAGCAGCTCTGCGGGACAGGGGAACACTGAAGCTTTCTTT.

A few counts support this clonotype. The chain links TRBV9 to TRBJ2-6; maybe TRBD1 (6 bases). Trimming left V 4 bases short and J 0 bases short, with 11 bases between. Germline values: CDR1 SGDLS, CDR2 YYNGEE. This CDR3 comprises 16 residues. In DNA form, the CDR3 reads TGTGCCAGCAGCACAGGACAGATCTCTGGGGCCAACGTCCTGACTTTC. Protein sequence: CASSTGQISGANVLTF.

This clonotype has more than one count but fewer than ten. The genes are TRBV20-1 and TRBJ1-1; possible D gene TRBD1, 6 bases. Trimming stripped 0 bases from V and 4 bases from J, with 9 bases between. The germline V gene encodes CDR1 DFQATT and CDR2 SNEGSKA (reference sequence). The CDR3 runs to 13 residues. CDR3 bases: TGCAGTGCTAGAGATCCCAGGGGCACTGAAGCTTTCTTT. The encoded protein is CSARDPRGTEAFF.

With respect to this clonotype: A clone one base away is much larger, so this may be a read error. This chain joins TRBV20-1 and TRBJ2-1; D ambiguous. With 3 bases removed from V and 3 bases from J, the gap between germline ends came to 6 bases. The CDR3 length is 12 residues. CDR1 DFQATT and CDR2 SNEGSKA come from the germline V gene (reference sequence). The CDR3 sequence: CSASQSYNEQFF. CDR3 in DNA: TGCAGTGCTAGCCAGAGCTACAATGAGCAGTTCTTC.

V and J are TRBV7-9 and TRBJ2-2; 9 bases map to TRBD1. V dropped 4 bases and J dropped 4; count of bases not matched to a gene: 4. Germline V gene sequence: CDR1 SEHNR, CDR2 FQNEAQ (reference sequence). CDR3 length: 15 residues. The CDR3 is CASSSTGGITGELFF. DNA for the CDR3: TGTGCCAGCAGCTCGACAGGGGGAATCACCGGGGAGCTGTTTTTT. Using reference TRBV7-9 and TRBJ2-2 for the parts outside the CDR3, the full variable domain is DTGVSQNPRHKITKRGQNVTFRCDPISEHNRLYWYRQTLGQGPEFLTYFQNEAQLEKSRLLSDRFSAERPKGSFSTLEIQRTEQGDSAMYLCASSSTGGITGELFFGEGSRLTVL.

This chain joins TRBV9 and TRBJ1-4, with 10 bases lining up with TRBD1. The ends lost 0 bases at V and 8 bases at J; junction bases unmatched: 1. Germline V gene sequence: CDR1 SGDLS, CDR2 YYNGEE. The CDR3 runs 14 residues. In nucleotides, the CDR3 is TGTGCCAGCAGCGTAGGGGGACAGGGGGAAAAACTGTTTTTT. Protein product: CASSVGGQGEKLFF.

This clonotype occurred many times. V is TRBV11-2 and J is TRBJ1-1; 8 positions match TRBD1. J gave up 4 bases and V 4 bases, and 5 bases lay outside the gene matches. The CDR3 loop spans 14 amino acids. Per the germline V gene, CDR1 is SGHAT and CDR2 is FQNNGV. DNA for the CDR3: TGTGCCAGCAGCTGGGACAGGCCGACCACTGAAGCTTTCTTT. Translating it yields CASSWDRPTTEAFF.

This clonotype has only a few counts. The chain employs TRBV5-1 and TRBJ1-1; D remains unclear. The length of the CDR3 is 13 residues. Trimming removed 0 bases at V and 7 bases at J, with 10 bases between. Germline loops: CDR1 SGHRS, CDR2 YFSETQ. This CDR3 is CASSLGQSNEAFF. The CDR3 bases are TGCGCCAGCAGCTTGGGGCAGTCAAATGAAGCTTTCTTT.

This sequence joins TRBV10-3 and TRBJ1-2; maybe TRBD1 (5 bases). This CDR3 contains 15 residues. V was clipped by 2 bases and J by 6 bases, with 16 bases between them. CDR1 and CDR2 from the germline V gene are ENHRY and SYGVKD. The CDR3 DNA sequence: TGTGCCATCAGTGAGCCAGTCCCGGGACTCCATGGCTACACCTTC. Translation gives CAISEPVPGLHGYTF.

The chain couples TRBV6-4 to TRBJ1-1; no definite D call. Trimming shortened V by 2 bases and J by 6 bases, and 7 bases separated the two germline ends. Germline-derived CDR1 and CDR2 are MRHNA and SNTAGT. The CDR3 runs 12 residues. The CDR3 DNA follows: TGTGCCAGCAGTGACGGTGGGGCTGAAGCTTTCTTT. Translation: CASSDGGAEAFF.

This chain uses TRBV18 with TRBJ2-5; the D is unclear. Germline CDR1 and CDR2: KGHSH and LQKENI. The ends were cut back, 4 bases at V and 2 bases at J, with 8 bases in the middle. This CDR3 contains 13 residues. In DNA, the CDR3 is TGTGCCAGCTCACGAGAAGTTCAAGAGACCCAGTACTTC. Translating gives CASSREVQETQYF.

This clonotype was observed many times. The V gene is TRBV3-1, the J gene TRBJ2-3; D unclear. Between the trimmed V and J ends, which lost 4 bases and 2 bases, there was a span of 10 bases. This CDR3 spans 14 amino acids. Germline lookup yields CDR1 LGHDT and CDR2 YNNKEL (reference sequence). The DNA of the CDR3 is TGTGCCAGCAGCCGGAGAACTTACACAGATACGCAGTATTTT. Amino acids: CASSRRTYTDTQYF.

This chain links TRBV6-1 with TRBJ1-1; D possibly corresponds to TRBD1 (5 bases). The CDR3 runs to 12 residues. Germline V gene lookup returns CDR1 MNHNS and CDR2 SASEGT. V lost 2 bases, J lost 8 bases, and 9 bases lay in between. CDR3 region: CASSELRVEAFF. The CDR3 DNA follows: TGTGCCAGCAGTGAACTCAGGGTCGAAGCTTTCTTT.

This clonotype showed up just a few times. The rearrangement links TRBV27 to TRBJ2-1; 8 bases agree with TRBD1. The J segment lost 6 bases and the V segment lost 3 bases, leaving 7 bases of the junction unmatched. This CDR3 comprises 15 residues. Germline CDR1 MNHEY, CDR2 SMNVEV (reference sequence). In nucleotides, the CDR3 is TGTGCCAGCAGTTTCCCGAGACAGGGGATCAATGAGCAGTTCTTC. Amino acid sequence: CASSFPRQGINEQFF.

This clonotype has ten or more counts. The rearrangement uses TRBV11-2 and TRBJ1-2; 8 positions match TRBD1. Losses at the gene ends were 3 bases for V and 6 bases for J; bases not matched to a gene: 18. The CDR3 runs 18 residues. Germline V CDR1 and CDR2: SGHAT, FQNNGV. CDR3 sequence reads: CASSLLTASGGFSNGYTF. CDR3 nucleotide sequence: TGTGCCAGCAGCTTGTTAACGGCGTCAGGGGGCTTTTCAAATGGCTACACCTTC.

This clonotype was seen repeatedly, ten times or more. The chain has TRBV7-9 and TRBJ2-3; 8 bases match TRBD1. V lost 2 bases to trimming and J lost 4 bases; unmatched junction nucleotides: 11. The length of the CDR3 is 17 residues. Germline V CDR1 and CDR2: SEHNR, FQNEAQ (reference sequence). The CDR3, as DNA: TGTGCCAGCAGCTTACGAGGGCAGGGGGCTATCGCAGATACGCAGTATTTT. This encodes CASSLRGQGAIADTQYF.

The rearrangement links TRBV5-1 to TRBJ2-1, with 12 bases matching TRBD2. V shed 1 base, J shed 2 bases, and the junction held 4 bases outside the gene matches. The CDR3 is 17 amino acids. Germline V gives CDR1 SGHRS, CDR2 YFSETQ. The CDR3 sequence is CASSLRLAGGTYNEQFF. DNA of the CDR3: TGCGCCAGCAGCTTGAGGCTAGCGGGGGGGACCTACAATGAGCAGTTCTTC. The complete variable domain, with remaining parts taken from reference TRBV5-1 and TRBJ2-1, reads KAGVTQTPRYLIKTRGQQVTLSCSPISGHRSVSWYQQTPGQGLQFLFEYFSETQRNKGNFPGRFSGRQFSNSRSEMNVSTLELGDSALYLCASSLRLAGGTYNEQFFGPGTRLTVL.

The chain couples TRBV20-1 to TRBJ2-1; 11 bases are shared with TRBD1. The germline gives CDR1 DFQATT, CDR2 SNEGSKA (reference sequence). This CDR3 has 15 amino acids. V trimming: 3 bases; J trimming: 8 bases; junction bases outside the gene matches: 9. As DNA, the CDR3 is TGCAGTGCTAGGGGCGGGACAGGGGGAAGGGATGAGCAGTTCTTC. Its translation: CSARGGTGGRDEQFF.